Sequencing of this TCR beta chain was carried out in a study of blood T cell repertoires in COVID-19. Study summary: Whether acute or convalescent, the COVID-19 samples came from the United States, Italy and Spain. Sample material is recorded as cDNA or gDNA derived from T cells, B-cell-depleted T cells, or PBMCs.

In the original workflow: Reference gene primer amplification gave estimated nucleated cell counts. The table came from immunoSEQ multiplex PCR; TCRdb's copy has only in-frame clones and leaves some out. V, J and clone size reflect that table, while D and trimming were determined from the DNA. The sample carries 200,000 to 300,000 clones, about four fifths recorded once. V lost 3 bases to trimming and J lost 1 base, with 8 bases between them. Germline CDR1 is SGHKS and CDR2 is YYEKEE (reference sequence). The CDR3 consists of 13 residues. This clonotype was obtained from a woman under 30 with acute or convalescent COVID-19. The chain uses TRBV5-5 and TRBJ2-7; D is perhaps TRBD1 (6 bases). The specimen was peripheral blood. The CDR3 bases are TGTGCCAGCAGCTACGGACAGTCCTACGAGCAGTACTTC. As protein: CASSYGQSYEQYF.